Detailed here is one T cell receptor (beta chain). Other DNA sequences in the sample encode the same CDR3. The sample belongs to a study of T cells in narcolepsy. CDR1 is KGHSY, CDR2 FQNENV, per germline. The CDR3 sequence is 14 residues long. The V and J ends lost 0 bases and 11 bases respectively, with 16 bases between them. TCRdb's copy holds only in-frame clones and misses some; the assay was immunoSEQ multiplex PCR. The sample has about 40,000 clones; about 91% are singletons. This receptor was taken from a human donor with narcolepsy. This sequence joins TRBV16 and TRBJ1-1; unclear D gene. The specimen was CD45RA- memory CD4+ T cells from PBMCs. The CDR3 reads CASSQSAGEQKAFF. The CDR3 nucleotides read TGTGCCAGCAGCCAATCCGCAGGTGAGCAAAAGGCTTTCTTT.